This T cell receptor beta chain stems from a study of blood T cells in healthy people across ages. With a J-beta primer mix and a sample-barcoded 5' primer, a second PCR ran roughly 6 to 12 cycles. TCRdb re-called the 5' RACE reads with MiXCR, one entry per CDR3 protein. The sample shows roughly 680,000 distinct CDR3 sequences, around 20% of them seen only once. Per the germline V gene, CDR1 is SGHRS and CDR2 is YFSETQ. The CDR3 is 15 amino acids. With 3 bases removed from V and 3 bases from J, the gap between germline ends came to 14 bases. The source material was blood. The chain couples TRBV5-1 to TRBJ2-3, with a tentative D call TRBD1 (6 bases). This sequence was found in a man between 65 and 80 years old in good health. CDR3 bases: TGCGCCAGCAGCTCCAACAGGGTTGAAACAGATACGCAGTATTTT. This translates into CASSSNRVETDTQYF.